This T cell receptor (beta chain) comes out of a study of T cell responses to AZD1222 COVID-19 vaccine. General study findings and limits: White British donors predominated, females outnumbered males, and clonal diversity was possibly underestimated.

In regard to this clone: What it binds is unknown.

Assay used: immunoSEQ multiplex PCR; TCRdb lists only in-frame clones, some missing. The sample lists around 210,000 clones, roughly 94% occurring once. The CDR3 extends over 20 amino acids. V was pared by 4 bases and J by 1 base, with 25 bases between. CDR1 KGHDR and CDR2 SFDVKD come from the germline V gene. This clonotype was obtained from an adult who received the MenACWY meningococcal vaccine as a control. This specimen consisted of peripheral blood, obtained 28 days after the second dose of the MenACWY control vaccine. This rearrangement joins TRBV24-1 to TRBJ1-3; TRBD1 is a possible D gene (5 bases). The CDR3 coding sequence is TGTGCCACCAGTGACCACCCCGACAGCTGGTTTTACCGTTCTGGAAACACCATATATTTT. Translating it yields CATSDHPDSWFYRSGNTIYF.